This T cell receptor (beta chain) was found in a study of blood T cell repertoires in COVID-19. The wider study: The analysed material was cDNA or gDNA that came from T cells, B-cell-depleted T cells, or PBMCs.

In the study's own analysis: The assay estimated nucleated cells by amplifying reference gene primers. Repertoires were generated with immunoSEQ multiplex PCR, while TCRdb's copy carries only in-frame clones and drops some. The DNA gave D and trimming, while V, J and clone size come from that table. This table holds under 250,000 clones, around 81% found once. V shed 1 base and J shed 8 bases, with 17 bases lying between them. Germline V gives CDR1 LNHNV, CDR2 YYDKDF (reference sequence). The CDR3 runs 16 residues. The TCR was taken from a woman in her seventies with acute or convalescent COVID-19. The sample was peripheral blood. V gene TRBV15 combines with J gene TRBJ1-4, with D possibly TRBD1 on 6 matching bases. CDR3 amino acids: CATSRGRAGAEEKLFF. The DNA for the CDR3 is TGTGCCACCAGCAGAGGAAGGGCAGGGGCGGAGGAAAAACTGTTTTTT.